Here is one T cell receptor beta chain with its context. These data come from a study of cytomegalovirus exposure and HLA in healthy donors. Whole-study context: Genetic ancestry analysis placed 75% to 85% of the 300 to 500 donors that were genotyped in the Caucasian-associated cluster.

Vbeta (60) and Jbeta (13) primers were used in the PCR. Data came from immunoSEQ multiplex PCR; TCRdb stores just in-frame clones and leaves some out. Recorded for this sample: around 80,000 clones. The CDR3 is made up of 13 amino acids. Germline CDR1 and CDR2: SEHNR and FQNEAQ (reference sequence). V dropped 10 bases and J dropped 1; count of bases not matched to a gene: 6. The chain has TRBV7-9 and TRBJ2-7, with TRBD1 matching 8 bases. This clonotype originated in a man aged 35-49 years in good health and CMV-seronegative. The sample consisted of PBMCs. In DNA, the CDR3 is TGTGCCAACCCGGGACAGGAGTCCTACGAGCAGTACTTC. It is translated as CANPGQESYEQYF.